The 10 T cell receptor beta chains given below trace back to one sample, sequenced in a study of T cells in localized non-small cell lung cancer. Sequencing was performed with immunoSEQ multiplex PCR; in TCRdb, only in-frame clones are kept and a portion is missing. The repertoire has about 59,000 clones, about 90% of them found once; the top ten carry roughly 21%. This specimen consisted of peripheral blood, obtained before any cancer treatment. The receptors here all came from a man aged 40-75 years with stage I squamous cell lung carcinoma.

The V call is TRBV4-3, the J call TRBJ1-2; no definite D call. V gave up 0 bases and J gave up 7 bases, with 24 bases separating them. The CDR3 runs 18 residues. Germline V gene data show CDR1 as LGHNA and CDR2 as YSLEER. DNA for the CDR3: TGCGCCAGCAGCCAAGAGGTGGTCGGGCCCGAACTAGCCCTTGGCTACACCTTC. This encodes CASSQEVVGPELALGYTF.

This clone was picked up one time. One end of the junction varies from germline; a read error may be responsible. Written as DNA, the CDR3 is TGTGCCAGCAGCTTATCCGTGGCGGAACAGGTCTACTTC. It is translated as CASSLSVAEQVYF. This chain uses TRBV7-3 with TRBJ1-2, with D perhaps TRBD1 (5 bases). CDR3 length: 13 residues. CDR1 and CDR2 (germline): SGHTA, FQGTGA.

The chain links TRBV28 to TRBJ2-2; 11 nucleotides agree with TRBD2. Trimming removed 6 bases from V and 5 bases from J; junction bases left unmatched: 5. This CDR3 region has 15 residues. Germline CDR1 is MDHEN and CDR2 is SYDVKM. The CDR3 sequence is CASSLTSGRTGELFF. Written as DNA, the CDR3 is TGTGCCAGCAGCCTTACTAGCGGGAGAACCGGGGAGCTGTTTTTT.

In this sample, this clone turned up once. The V and J genes are TRBV18 and TRBJ2-7; D not resolved. Trimming took off 2 bases at V and 2 bases at J, with 10 bases between the two ends. From germline, CDR1 is KGHSH and CDR2 LQKENI. The CDR3 length is 14 residues. In nucleotides, the CDR3 is TGTGCCAGCTCACCAGGGGAACCAACCTACGAGCAGTACTTC. It specifies CASSPGEPTYEQYF.

This chain uses TRBV5-8 with TRBJ1-1, with D unclear. Looked up from germline, CDR1 is SGHTS and CDR2 is YDEGEE. This CDR3 has 13 residues. Trimming pared 4 bases from V and 1 base from J, leaving 8 bases between. The CDR3 DNA reads as TGTGCCAGCAGCCACACACCGAACACTGAAGCTTTCTTT. Its translation is CASSHTPNTEAFF.

This chain joins TRBV7-9 and TRBJ2-3, with D hard to call. CDR3 length: 16 amino acids. Trimming pared 4 bases from V and 4 bases from J, leaving 18 bases between. From germline, CDR1 is SEHNR and CDR2 FQNEAQ (reference sequence). The CDR3 loop is CASSWPESSHPDTQYF. The CDR3 DNA reads TGTGCCAGCAGCTGGCCCGAAAGCAGTCACCCAGATACGCAGTATTTT.

This clone was seen more than once but under ten times. CDR3 DNA: TGTGCCAGCAGTCTAGGTGCCTCGGGACAGGGACTTTGCGGGGCCAACGTCCTGACTTTC. Translating it yields CASSLGASGQGLCGANVLTF. The J gene is TRBJ2-6, the V gene TRBV11-3; TRBD1 matches 9 bases. After removal of 6 bases from V and 4 bases from J, the junction contained 19 bases not matched to a gene. CDR1 SGHNT and CDR2 YENEEA come from the germline V gene. The CDR3 has 20 amino acids.

The chain carries TRBV25-1 and TRBJ2-7, with D uncertain. The germline V gene encodes CDR1 MGHDK and CDR2 SYGVNS. V was pared by 4 bases and J by 4 bases, with 5 bases between. The CDR3 runs to 11 residues. CDR3 region: CASSGGYEQYF. The CDR3 DNA is TGTGCCAGCAGTGGGGGTTACGAGCAGTACTTC.

The chain uses TRBV9 and TRBJ2-1; possible D gene TRBD2, 5 bases. The V end lost 0 bases, the J end lost 10 bases, and 8 bases lay between the germline ends. This CDR3 contains 12 residues. CDR1 and CDR2 from the germline V gene are SGDLS and YYNGEE. In DNA, the CDR3 is TGTGCCAGCAGCGTAGCGGGGATCGAGCAGTTCTTC. This codes for CASSVAGIEQFF.

V is TRBV7-2 and J is TRBJ2-3, with D tentatively TRBD2 (6 bases). V lost 5 bases to trimming and J lost 9 bases, with 18 bases between them. CDR3 size: 14 residues. Looked up from germline, CDR1 is SGHTA and CDR2 is FQGNSA. The chain's CDR3 is CASSDPRTTNTQYF. The CDR3 DNA is TGTGCCAGCAGCGACCCCCGGACTACGAACACGCAGTATTTT.